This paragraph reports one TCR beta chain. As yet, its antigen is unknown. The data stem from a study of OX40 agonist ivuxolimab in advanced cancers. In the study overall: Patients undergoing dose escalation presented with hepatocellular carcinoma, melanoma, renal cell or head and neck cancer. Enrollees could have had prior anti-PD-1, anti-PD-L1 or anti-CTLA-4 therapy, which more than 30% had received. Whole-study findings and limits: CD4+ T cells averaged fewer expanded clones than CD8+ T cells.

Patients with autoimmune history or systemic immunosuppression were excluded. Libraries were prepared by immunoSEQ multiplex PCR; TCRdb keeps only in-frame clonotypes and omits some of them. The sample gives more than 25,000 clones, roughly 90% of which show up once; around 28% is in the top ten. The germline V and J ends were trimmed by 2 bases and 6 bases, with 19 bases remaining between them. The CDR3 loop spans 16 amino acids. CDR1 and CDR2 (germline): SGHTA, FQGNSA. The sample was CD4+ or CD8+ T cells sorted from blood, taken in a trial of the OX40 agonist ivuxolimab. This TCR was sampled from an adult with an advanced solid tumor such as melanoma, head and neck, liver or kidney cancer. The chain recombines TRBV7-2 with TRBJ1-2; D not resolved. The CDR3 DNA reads TGTGCCAGCAGCTTACCTGGGCGGTTAGGAAAGGATGGCTACACCTTC. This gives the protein CASSLPGRLGKDGYTF.